The 30 T cell receptor beta chains given below trace back to one sample, sequenced in a study of T cell repertoires in cytomegalovirus infection. Via MiXCR, TCRdb re-called the reads, giving one row per CDR3 protein. The table has approximately 770,000 distinct CDR3 sequences, roughly 28% seen once. The antigens these receptors bind are not known. This specimen was cultured CD8+ T cells from PBMCs, taken from culture after CMV antigen stimulation. These receptors originate from a human donor in good health (CMV status not recorded). Some clones in this sample may be carry-over from other donors' samples.

The rearrangement uses TRBV19 and TRBJ2-1, with 11 bases fitting TRBD2. The V and J ends lost 5 bases and 6 bases, in that order; junction bases with no gene match: 9. Germline V gives CDR1 LNHDA, CDR2 SQIVND (reference sequence). The CDR3 runs to 16 residues. This CDR3 is CASSDFLAGGPNEQFF. Here the CDR3 DNA reads TGTGCCAGTAGTGACTTCCTAGCGGGGGGTCCCAATGAGCAGTTCTTC.

This clonotype was counted ten times or more. This chain uses TRBV7-9 with TRBJ2-7, with a weak D call TRBD1 (5 bases). From germline, CDR1 is SEHNR and CDR2 FQNEAQ (reference sequence). The germline V and J ends were trimmed by 2 bases and 2 bases, with 10 bases remaining between them. The CDR3 loop spans 14 amino acids. CDR3 nucleotide sequence: TGTGCCAGCAGCTTAACAGGCTCGACCTACGAGCAGTACGTC. Translated: CASSLTGSTYEQYV.

This clonotype was recorded many times. CDR3 sequence: CASSLETSGGFQETQYF. The CDR3, as DNA: TGTGCCAGCAGCTTAGAAACTAGCGGGGGGTTCCAAGAGACCCAGTACTTC. The chain joins TRBV7-8 to TRBJ2-5; 12 bases match TRBD2. After removal of 1 base from V and 1 base from J, the junction contained 4 bases not matched to a gene. The V gene's germline CDR1 is SGHVS and CDR2 FQNEAQ. CDR3 length equals 17 residues.

The gene calls are TRBV6-1 and TRBJ1-1; weak D call: TRBD1 (5 bases). Germline V lookup: CDR1 MNHNS, CDR2 SASEGT. The V and J ends lost 2 bases and 5 bases respectively, with 9 bases between them. CDR3 length: 13 residues. The CDR3 spells CASSELRGTEAFF. In DNA, the CDR3 is TGTGCCAGCAGTGAACTTCGGGGGACTGAAGCTTTCTTT.

The rearrangement uses TRBV20-1 and TRBJ2-7; perhaps TRBD1 as D (6 bases). CDR1 is DFQATT, CDR2 SNEGSKA, per germline (reference sequence). V lost 0 bases and J lost 5, with 17 bases in between. The CDR3 has 15 residues. The DNA of the CDR3 is TGCAGTGCTAGAGAGGCAGGGGTATTTGCTAACGAGCAGTACTTC. This gives the protein CSAREAGVFANEQYF.

The chain links TRBV4-1 to TRBJ2-5; no firm D call. The CDR3 has 16 residues. With 4 bases removed from V and 1 base from J, the gap between germline ends came to 16 bases. Germline CDR1 and CDR2: MGHRA and YSYEKL. CDR3 sequence: CASSLYDPLSQETQYF. Written as DNA, the CDR3 is TGCGCCAGCAGCCTCTATGATCCGCTTTCCCAAGAGACCCAGTACTTC.

This chain links TRBV11-1 with TRBJ1-1, with TRBD1 matching 8 bases. Germline V gene sequence: CDR1 SGHAT, CDR2 FQDESV (reference sequence). CDR3 size: 15 residues. J lost 3 bases, V lost 3 bases, and 6 bases had no gene match. DNA for the CDR3: TGTGCCAGCAGCTTCCCGACAGGGGTGTACACTGAAGCTTTCTTT. Translated, it gives CASSFPTGVYTEAFF.

This clonotype was observed at least ten times. The gene calls are TRBV7-8 and TRBJ1-4; D is ambiguous. V was pared by 2 bases and J by 7 bases, with 8 bases between. The CDR3 covers 13 residues. Germline assignment: CDR1 SGHVS and CDR2 FQNEAQ. CDR3 bases: TGTGCCAGCAGCTTAATCGGCGGTGAAAAACTGTTTTTT. Translated, it gives CASSLIGGEKLFF.

Comment on this clonotype: A read error may account for a junction end that differs from germline. The chain joins TRBV7-6 to TRBJ2-7, with 9 positions matching TRBD2. CDR3 size: 13 residues. Germline V gene lookup returns CDR1 SGHVS and CDR2 FNYEAQ. The CDR3 is CASSQTSGAEQYF. CDR3 bases: TGTGCTAGCAGCCAGACTAGCGGTGCTGAGCAGTACTTC.

This clonotype has a handful of counts. The rearrangement uses TRBV20-1 and TRBJ1-5; D possibly corresponds to TRBD1 (6 bases). Looked up from germline, CDR1 is DFQATT and CDR2 is SNEGSKA (reference sequence). Deletions cut 7 bases from V and 6 bases from J, with 19 bases between. This CDR3 spans 14 amino acids. The CDR3 DNA is TGCAGTGTTGCCGCTCGGCAGGGGATTCAGCCCCAGCATTTT. Protein sequence: CSVAARQGIQPQHF.

This clonotype was seen ten or more times. This chain joins TRBV5-6 and TRBJ1-1; 8 bases match TRBD1. This CDR3 comprises 12 residues. Germline loops: CDR1 SGHDT, CDR2 YYEEEE. Unmatched junction bases numbered 0, after V lost 4 bases and J lost 4 bases. The CDR3 spells CASSQGATEAFF. In DNA form, the CDR3 reads TGTGCCAGCAGCCAGGGGGCCACTGAAGCTTTCTTT.

The sample holds many counts of this clonotype. This chain joins TRBV7-3 and TRBJ2-1, with 8 nucleotides matching TRBD2. The CDR3 sequence is 16 residues long. V gave up 1 base and J gave up 4 bases; unmatched junction bases: 6. The V gene's germline CDR1 is SGHTA and CDR2 FQGTGA. The CDR3 region has the DNA TGTGCCAGCAGCTTAAGAGCGGGGGAGATTTACAATGAGCAGTTCTTC. This translates into CASSLRAGEIYNEQFF. Together with reference TRBV7-3 and TRBJ2-1, the CDR3 gives the full variable domain: GAGVSQTPSNKVTEKGKYVELRCDPISGHTALYWYRQSLGQGPEFLIYFQGTGAADDSGLPNDRFFAVRPEGSVSTLKIQRTERGDSAVYLCASSLRAGEIYNEQFFGPGTRLTVL.

The chain couples TRBV19 to TRBJ2-2, with D perhaps given as TRBD1 or TRBD2 (6 bases each). CDR1 is LNHDA and CDR2 is SQIVND in the germline V gene (reference sequence). V was clipped by 4 bases and J by 6 bases, with 9 bases between them. This CDR3 comprises 13 residues. CDR3 nucleotide sequence: TGTGCCAGTAGTACCGGGGGCCCCGGGGAGCTGTTTTTT. Its protein is CASSTGGPGELFF.

J is TRBJ2-2 and V is TRBV9, with D tentatively TRBD1 (6 bases). The CDR3 length is 16 residues. CDR1 is SGDLS and CDR2 is YYNGEE in the germline V gene. The ends were cut back, 0 bases at V and 6 bases at J, with 15 bases in the middle. For the CDR3, the DNA is TGTGCCAGCAGCGTAGCCGAGGGGGACGGTCCCGGGGAGCTGTTTTTT. Translating gives CASSVAEGDGPGELFF.

The table lists this clonotype with many counts. The J gene is TRBJ1-1, the V gene TRBV7-2, with 8 bases fitting TRBD1. V shed 9 bases and J 1 base; nucleotides not matched to a gene: 13. From germline, CDR1 is SGHTA and CDR2 FQGNSA. The CDR3 has 16 amino acids. The CDR3 DNA follows: TGTGCCAGAAGCGAAGGACAGGGTTTGAGGAACACTGAAGCTTTCTTT. It specifies CARSEGQGLRNTEAFF.

This chain uses TRBV5-1 with TRBJ1-1, with TRBD1 identical over 8 bases. The CDR3 is 13 residues long. The germline V gene encodes CDR1 SGHRS and CDR2 YFSETQ. V lost 4 bases to trimming and J lost 7 bases; unmatched junction nucleotides: 6. This CDR3 is CASSPKTGGEAFF. In nucleotides, the CDR3 is TGCGCCAGCAGCCCGAAAACAGGGGGTGAAGCTTTCTTT.

The V and J genes are TRBV2 and TRBJ1-1; the D is unclear. The CDR3 consists of 12 residues. V lost 5 bases and J lost 8, with 12 bases in between. Germline CDR1 and CDR2: SNHLY and FYNNEI. The CDR3 region has the DNA TGTGCCAGCAGTCGCAGTTCGAGAGAAGCTTTCTTT. It translates to CASSRSSREAFF.

This clonotype was counted only a few times. The chain uses TRBV4-2 and TRBJ1-5; perhaps TRBD1 as D (5 bases). Trimming left V 2 bases short and J 7 bases short, with 9 bases between. Germline-derived CDR1 and CDR2 are LGHNA and YNFKEQ. The CDR3 spans 13 residues. This CDR3 is CASSQQGGQPQHF. The CDR3 bases are TGTGCCAGCAGCCAACAGGGTGGCCAGCCCCAGCATTTT.

This clonotype was seen a handful of times. The genes are TRBV7-6 and TRBJ1-2; unclear D gene. The CDR3 spans 15 residues. Germline CDR1 is SGHVS and CDR2 is FNYEAQ. V lost 1 base and J 2 bases, leaving 11 bases between the germline ends. Here the CDR3 DNA reads TGTGCCAGCAGCTTAGAGGGAAACGGCAACTATGGCTACACCTTC. It yields the protein CASSLEGNGNYGYTF. Supplemented by reference TRBV7-6 and TRBJ1-2, the full variable domain reads GAGVSQSPRYKVTKRGQDVALRCDPISGHVSLYWYRQALGQGPEFLTYFNYEAQQDKSGLPNDRFSAERPEGSISTLTIQRTEQRDSAMYRCASSLEGNGNYGYTFGSGTRLTVV.

The V call is TRBV5-4, the J call TRBJ1-2; D possibly corresponds to TRBD1 (6 bases). The germline V and J ends were trimmed by 0 bases and 11 bases, with 14 bases remaining between them. Germline CDR1 is SGHNT and CDR2 is YYREEE (reference sequence). There are 13 residues in the CDR3. CDR3 protein: CASSLGTEGRYTF. CDR3 DNA: TGTGCCAGCAGCTTGGGGACAGAGGGCCGTTACACCTTC.

This clonotype was seen more than once but under ten times. The chain is built from TRBV25-1 and TRBJ1-5; no clear D gene. Germline V gives CDR1 MGHDK, CDR2 SYGVNS. V gave up 2 bases and J gave up 4 bases, with 9 bases separating them. The CDR3 runs to 14 residues. CDR3 sequence (DNA): TGTGCCAGCAGTGAAAGTCGGTTGAATCAGCCCCAGCATTTT. As protein: CASSESRLNQPQHF.

The chain uses TRBV27 and TRBJ2-7; TRBD1 is a possible D gene (7 bases). V lost 8 bases and J lost 0, with 14 bases in between. Germline CDR1 is MNHEY and CDR2 is SMNVEV (reference sequence). There are 14 residues in the CDR3. The CDR3 loop reads CASAGQKSSYEQYV. The DNA for the CDR3 is TGTGCCAGCGCGGGACAGAAGAGCTCCTACGAGCAGTACGTC.

V gene TRBV27 combines with J gene TRBJ1-2; TRBD1 matches 8 bases. The CDR3 runs 14 residues. With 2 bases clipped from V and 8 bases from J, the junction kept 7 bases outside the gene matches. Germline CDR1 is MNHEY and CDR2 is SMNVEV (reference sequence). CDR3 in DNA: TGTGCCAGCAGTTTAAAGGTGACAGGGGAAGGCTACACCTTC. Residues: CASSLKVTGEGYTF.

V usage is TRBV7-6 and J usage is TRBJ1-2; TRBD1 might be the D (6 bases). Germline loops: CDR1 SGHVS, CDR2 FNYEAQ. CDR3 size: 13 residues. Trimming shortened V by 5 bases and J by 4 bases, and 11 bases separated the two germline ends. This chain's CDR3 is CASSHGQFYGYTF. For the CDR3, the DNA is TGTGCCAGCAGCCACGGACAGTTCTATGGCTACACCTTC.

V is TRBV12-3 or TRBV12-4 and J is TRBJ1-6, with 8 nucleotides matching TRBD1. Trimming at V came to 7 bases and at J to 6 bases, leaving 5 bases not matched to a gene. This CDR3 region has 14 residues. DNA for the CDR3: TGTGCCAGCACACAAACAGGGGGTAATTCACCCCTCCACTTT. Protein product: CASTQTGGNSPLHF.

V gene TRBV12-3 or TRBV12-4 combines with J gene TRBJ1-2, with D possibly matching TRBD1 (6 bases). The CDR3 loop spans 13 amino acids. V was clipped by 6 bases and J by 7 bases, with 15 bases between them. The CDR3 loop reads CASSPQGAFGYTF. CDR3 coding DNA: TGTGCCAGCAGCCCACAGGGAGCATTTGGCTACACCTTC.

The chain couples TRBV7-2 to TRBJ1-1, with D possibly TRBD1 on 5 matching bases. The CDR3 consists of 14 residues. Germline-derived CDR1 and CDR2 are SGHTA and FQGNSA. Trimming pared 5 bases from V and 5 bases from J, leaving 15 bases between. CDR3 region: CASSTSQGWTEAFF. Written as DNA, the CDR3 is TGTGCCAGCAGCACAAGCCAGGGTTGGACTGAAGCTTTCTTT.

This chain connects TRBV14 to TRBJ2-1, with D uncertain. There are 13 residues in the CDR3. CDR1 and CDR2 from the germline V gene are SGHDN and FVKESK. Trimming took 4 bases from V and 10 from J, leaving 14 bases between them. The CDR3 loop is CASSPPVPQEQFF. DNA of the CDR3: TGTGCCAGCAGCCCGCCCGTTCCCCAGGAGCAGTTCTTC. The whole variable domain, remainder taken from reference TRBV14 and TRBJ2-1, is EAGVTQFPSHSVIEKGQTVTLRCDPISGHDNLYWYRRVMGKEIKFLLHFVKESKQDESGMPNNRFLAERTGGTYSTLKVQPAELEDSGVYFCASSPPVPQEQFFGPGTRLTVL.

This clonotype has more than one count but fewer than ten. The chain joins TRBV19 to TRBJ2-1, with D perhaps matching TRBD1 (5 bases). In germline, CDR1 is LNHDA, CDR2 SQIVND (reference sequence). Trimming pared 3 bases from V and 8 bases from J, leaving 11 bases between. CDR3 length: 13 amino acids. CDR3 region: CASSIRAFDEQFF. Written as DNA, the CDR3 is TGTGCCAGTAGTATCAGGGCTTTTGATGAGCAGTTCTTC.

This sequence joins TRBV18 and TRBJ1-3; no firm D call. This CDR3 is 15 amino acids long. Germline V lookup: CDR1 KGHSH, CDR2 LQKENI. The V end was cut by 4 bases, the J end by 0 bases, with 10 bases between. The DNA for the CDR3 is TGTGCCAGCTCACGCCCTGGTCCCTCTGGAAACACCATATATTTT. Its protein is CASSRPGPSGNTIYF.